These 24 T cell receptor beta chains came from one sample sequenced in a study of T-cell reconstitution after alpha-beta-depleted transplantation in children. Preparation of the TCRbeta library used unique molecular identifiers. Using its own MiXCR run on the PCR reads, TCRdb lists one record per CDR3 protein. Of hundreds of thousands of distinct CDR3 sequences listed, around an eighth are singletons. Sample: PBMCs from the stem cell graft donor, taken from the stem cell graft. Receptors were obtained from a human donor who donated a stem cell graft to a child with combined immunodeficiency.

This clonotype was recorded a few times. The genes are TRBV5-1 and TRBJ2-7; 7 bases map to TRBD2. From germline, CDR1 is SGHRS and CDR2 YFSETQ. The junction had 11 bases not matched to a gene; V was cut back by 2 bases and J by 3 bases. The CDR3 loop spans 16 amino acids. CDR3 region: CASSFDLAGAGYEQYF. The CDR3 region has the DNA TGCGCCAGCAGCTTCGATTTAGCGGGTGCAGGCTACGAGCAGTACTTC.

This clonotype was observed a few times. The J gene is TRBJ2-7, the V gene TRBV4-3, with 9 bases that match TRBD1. CDR3 length: 16 amino acids. Germline lookup yields CDR1 LGHNA and CDR2 YSLEER. J was trimmed by 2 bases and V by 1 base; bases with no gene match: 6. The CDR3 DNA is TGCGCCAGCAGCCAAGTGAGAGGACAGGGGACCTACGAGCAGTACTTC. This gives the protein CASSQVRGQGTYEQYF.

This rearrangement joins TRBV9 to TRBJ2-4, with D possibly called TRBD1 or TRBD2 (6 bases each). There are 14 residues in the CDR3. Trimming removed 7 bases at V and 5 bases at J, with 16 bases between. Germline assignment: CDR1 SGDLS and CDR2 YYNGEE. CDR3 nucleotide sequence: TGTGCCAGCGGAAGGACGGGGGCCGAAAACATTCAGTACTTC. This encodes CASGRTGAENIQYF.

The chain recombines TRBV4-3 with TRBJ2-3; 7 nucleotides line up with TRBD1. V lost 4 bases and J lost 0; bases outside the gene matches: 7. The length of the CDR3 is 16 residues. The germline V gene encodes CDR1 LGHNA and CDR2 YSLEER. This CDR3 is CASSLHGDRSTDTQYF. The CDR3 bases are TGCGCCAGCAGCCTCCACGGGGACAGAAGCACAGATACGCAGTATTTT.

This clonotype came up a few times. The rearrangement joins TRBV6-5 to TRBJ1-2; 7 nucleotides match TRBD1. The V gene's germline CDR1 is MNHEY and CDR2 SVGAGI. This CDR3 region has 13 residues. V lost 9 bases, J lost 7 bases, and 11 bases stayed unmatched. The CDR3 nucleotides are TGTGCCAGTATGGGACAGACAATATCTGGCTACACCTTC. Translated: CASMGQTISGYTF.

The chain recombines TRBV19 with TRBJ2-5, with 9 bases identical to TRBD2. The germline gives CDR1 LNHDA, CDR2 SQIVND (reference sequence). The J segment lost 1 base and the V segment lost 5 bases, leaving 8 bases of the junction unmatched. The CDR3 is 16 amino acids. CDR3 sequence reads: CASSVSRTSVQETQYF. The DNA of the CDR3 is TGTGCCAGTAGTGTCTCTCGGACTAGCGTCCAAGAGACCCAGTACTTC.

Of note for this clonotype: One end of the junction fails to match germline, which may point to a read error. This rearrangement joins TRBV11-2 to TRBJ2-1; D is undetermined. Germline CDR1 reads SGHAT; CDR2 reads FQNNGV. CDR3 length equals 13 residues. The CDR3 is CASSLDGIDERFF. Here the CDR3 DNA reads TGTGCCAGCAGCTTAGACGGTATCGATGAGCGGTTCTTC.

This clonotype was seen repeatedly, ten times or more. The rearrangement links TRBV6-1 to TRBJ2-1, with a weak D call TRBD2 (6 bases). The CDR3 runs to 15 residues. The V gene lost 3 bases and the J gene lost 0 bases, with 9 bases spanning the gap. Germline V gene lookup returns CDR1 MNHNS and CDR2 SASEGT. The CDR3 DNA reads as TGTGCCAGCAGTGATAGCGGATACTCCTACAATGAGCAGTTCTTC. This translates into CASSDSGYSYNEQFF.

V usage is TRBV19 and J usage is TRBJ1-2; D remains ambiguous. The V end lost 9 bases, the J end lost 3 bases, and 14 bases lay between the germline ends. The CDR3 has 13 amino acids. Germline CDR1 and CDR2: LNHDA and SQIVND (reference sequence). The CDR3 region has the DNA TGTGCCAGCCAGGACGCCCGAGACTATGGCTACACCTTC. The encoded protein is CASQDARDYGYTF.

This clonotype was seen a few times. The chain has TRBV5-5 and TRBJ2-1, with 10 bases aligning to TRBD2. The length of the CDR3 is 17 residues. The junction had 6 bases not matched to a gene; V was cut back by 3 bases and J by 0 bases. The V gene's germline CDR1 is SGHKS and CDR2 YYEKEE (reference sequence). The CDR3 bases are TGTGCCAGCAGCTCGGGAGGACTAGCGGACTCCTACAATGAGCAGTTCTTC. It is translated as CASSSGGLADSYNEQFF.

This clonotype was counted a few times. This chain connects TRBV12-5 to TRBJ2-7; D is ambiguous. This CDR3 is 13 amino acids long. Germline V gene data show CDR1 as LGHNT and CDR2 as FRNRAP. The ends were cut back, 6 bases at V and 4 bases at J, with 13 bases in the middle. CDR3 nucleotide sequence: TGTGCTAGTGGCTCTAGTTTGGCGTACGAGCAGTACTTC. Its translation: CASGSSLAYEQYF. The full variable domain, with the rest looked up from reference TRBV12-5 and TRBJ2-7, is DARVTQTPRHKVTEMGQEVTMRCQPILGHNTVFWYRQTMMQGLELLAYFRNRAPLDDSGMPKDRFSAEMPDATLATLKIQPSEPRDSAVYFCASGSSLAYEQYFGPGTRLTVT.

This clonotype was detected a few times. The chain couples TRBV30 to TRBJ2-1; D is uncertain. V lost 6 bases, J lost 0 bases, and 12 bases lay in between. Germline CDR1 GTSNPN, CDR2 SVGIG (reference sequence). The CDR3 sequence is 14 residues long. The chain's CDR3 is CACHHQSSYNEQFF. CDR3 nucleotide sequence: TGTGCCTGCCATCACCAGAGCTCCTACAATGAGCAGTTCTTC.

The table lists this clonotype with a few counts. J is TRBJ2-7 and V is TRBV9; TRBD1 matches at 9 bases. Trimming took 3 bases from V and 5 from J; bases not matched to a gene: 9. This CDR3 is built from 15 residues. Germline V gives CDR1 SGDLS, CDR2 YYNGEE. The CDR3 region is CASSASGQGVHEQYF. In DNA form, the CDR3 reads TGTGCCAGCAGCGCCTCGGGACAGGGTGTCCACGAGCAGTACTTC.

This clonotype was picked up many times. The chain is built from TRBV7-9 and TRBJ1-6, with unresolved D. Germline CDR1 SEHNR, CDR2 FQNEAQ (reference sequence). This CDR3 is built from 15 residues. V lost 5 bases, J lost 8 bases, and 16 bases lay in between. CDR3 bases: TGTGCCAGCAGCCCCAACTCGATGAAATATTCACCCCTCCACTTT. Its translation is CASSPNSMKYSPLHF.

This clonotype was observed a few times. This chain links TRBV4-3 with TRBJ2-1, with D maybe TRBD2 (6 bases). This CDR3 spans 18 amino acids. The V end was cut by 3 bases, the J end by 5 bases, with 23 bases between. Germline V gene lookup returns CDR1 LGHNA and CDR2 YSLEER. The DNA of the CDR3 is TGCGCCAGCAGCCAGGACCCCGACCCGGGACTGGCCCACAATGAGCAGTTCTTC. It specifies CASSQDPDPGLAHNEQFF.

The chain uses TRBV4-2 and TRBJ2-5; D may be TRBD2 (6 bases). Germline values: CDR1 LGHNA, CDR2 YNFKEQ. With 0 bases removed from V and 4 bases from J, the gap between germline ends came to 9 bases. The CDR3 totals 14 residues. The CDR3 spells CASSQDGRGETQYF. The DNA for the CDR3 is TGTGCCAGCAGCCAAGACGGGCGGGGAGAGACCCAGTACTTC.

This clonotype was seen at least ten times. The V gene is TRBV3-1, the J gene TRBJ2-1; D call uncertain. The CDR3 has 13 amino acids. V lost 4 bases and J lost 7, with 11 bases in between. Germline V gives CDR1 LGHDT, CDR2 YNNKEL (reference sequence). The CDR3 DNA reads TGTGCCAGCAGCCGAAGTGGCAGGAATGAGCAGTTCTTC. Its translation: CASSRSGRNEQFF.

This clonotype was observed a few times. The chain is built from TRBV18 and TRBJ1-1, with D unclear. V dropped 2 bases and J dropped 5 bases, with 12 bases sitting between them. The CDR3 has 14 amino acids. CDR1 is KGHSH, CDR2 LQKENI, per germline. The CDR3: CASSPERAFTEAFF. The CDR3 region has the DNA TGTGCCAGCTCACCAGAGAGGGCATTTACTGAAGCTTTCTTT. The whole variable domain, filled in from reference TRBV18 and TRBJ1-1, reads NAGVMQNPRHLVRRRGQEARLRCSPMKGHSHVYWYRQLPEEGLKFMVYLQKENIIDESGMPKERFSAEFPKEGPSILRIQQVVRGDSAAYFCASSPERAFTEAFFGQGTRLTVV.

This clonotype was recorded a few times. The chain is built from TRBV29-1 and TRBJ1-1; tentatively, D is TRBD1 (5 bases). The CDR3 sequence is 12 residues long. V lost 0 bases and J 9 bases, leaving 11 bases between the germline ends. Germline V gives CDR1 SQVTM, CDR2 ANQGSEA. CDR3 in amino acids: CSVEEGGPQAFF. The CDR3 bases are TGCAGCGTTGAAGAGGGGGGACCTCAAGCTTTCTTT.

This clonotype was seen repeatedly, ten times or more. V gene TRBV5-1 combines with J gene TRBJ2-4, with 10 nucleotides matching TRBD1. This CDR3 has 14 residues. In germline, CDR1 is SGHRS, CDR2 YFSETQ. J was trimmed by 10 bases and V by 3 bases; bases with no gene match: 7. CDR3 DNA sequence: TGCGCCAGCAGCTCGGACAGGGGGTTGGATATTCAGTACTTC. This sequence encodes CASSSDRGLDIQYF.

The sample holds many counts of this clonotype. The gene calls are TRBV29-1 and TRBJ2-1; a weak D match, TRBD2 (6 bases). V was trimmed by 3 bases and J by 6 bases, leaving 9 bases between them. This CDR3 is 12 amino acids long. Germline CDR1 reads SQVTM; CDR2 reads ANQGSEA. For the CDR3, the DNA is TGCAGCGTTGACCTCGGGGGCAATGAGCAGTTCTTC. This codes for CSVDLGGNEQFF.

This clonotype was picked up a small number of times. The chain recombines TRBV5-1 with TRBJ2-7; the D is unclear. The CDR3 contains 14 residues. Trimming removed 3 bases from V and 4 bases from J, with 14 bases in between. Germline V lookup: CDR1 SGHRS, CDR2 YFSETQ. The CDR3 DNA follows: TGCGCCAGCAGCTCGGATCCATTGAGGTACGAGCAGTACTTC. This sequence encodes CASSSDPLRYEQYF.

This clonotype was counted between two and nine times. This chain links TRBV5-1 with TRBJ1-1; TRBD1 matches at 7 bases. V was pared by 5 bases and J by 0 bases, with 7 bases of the junction left unmatched. The length of the CDR3 is 15 residues. From germline, CDR1 is SGHRS and CDR2 YFSETQ. The chain's CDR3 is CASRLRQGVNTEAFF. The CDR3 DNA reads TGCGCCAGCAGGTTGCGGCAGGGGGTGAACACTGAAGCTTTCTTT. The full variable domain, rest sourced from reference TRBV5-1 and TRBJ1-1, is KAGVTQTPRYLIKTRGQQVTLSCSPISGHRSVSWYQQTPGQGLQFLFEYFSETQRNKGNFPGRFSGRQFSNSRSEMNVSTLELGDSALYLCASRLRQGVNTEAFFGQGTRLTVV.

The J gene is TRBJ2-3, the V gene TRBV29-1; TRBD2 agrees at 11 bases. The junction had 3 bases not matched to a gene; V was cut back by 6 bases and J by 1 base. The CDR3 is 14 residues long. Per the germline V gene, CDR1 is SQVTM and CDR2 is ANQGSEA. The CDR3 loop is CSVKLAGGTDTQYF. The CDR3 coding sequence is TGCAGCGTAAAACTAGCGGGAGGCACAGATACGCAGTATTTT.